These T cell receptor beta chains were read from a single sample in a study of CD8 T cells in Susac syndrome. Each CDR3 protein is one row after TCRdb ran MiXCR on the immunoSEQ multiplex PCR reads. The sample includes over 150,000 distinct CDR3 sequences, roughly 92% of them seen just once. Sequencing was done on a sample of CD4+ T cells from PBMCs. Receptors were obtained from a human donor with multiple sclerosis. CDR3s include the opening cysteine and the closing phenylalanine or tryptophan. Fields, in order: V gene, J gene, D gene, CDR3 protein. The D gene is left open where the match is weak.

>TRBV11-3|TRBJ2-1|TRBD1
CASSPRDREYNEQFF
>TRBV19|TRBJ2-3|TRBD1
CASRDRGRSTDTQYF
>TRBV6-6|TRBJ1-1|-
CASSPLGGRAEAFF
>TRBV13|TRBJ2-7|-
CASSYSRTYEQYF
>TRBV6-1|TRBJ2-4|TRBD1
CASSARTGIDIQYF
>TRBV24-1|TRBJ2-4|-
CATSDGKLNIQYF
>TRBV24-1|TRBJ2-2|-
CATSEMADTGELFF
>TRBV2|TRBJ1-4|-
CASSERPGVNEKLFF
>TRBV7-2|TRBJ2-2|-
CASNPKPNTGELFF
>TRBV9|TRBJ2-5|TRBD1
CASSVTSGQAQETQYF
>TRBV7-7|TRBJ2-5|-
CASSIFGTQETQYF
>TRBV29-1|TRBJ1-5|TRBD1
CSAGQGDQPQHF
>TRBV5-1|TRBJ2-5|-
CASSHPPSEETQYF